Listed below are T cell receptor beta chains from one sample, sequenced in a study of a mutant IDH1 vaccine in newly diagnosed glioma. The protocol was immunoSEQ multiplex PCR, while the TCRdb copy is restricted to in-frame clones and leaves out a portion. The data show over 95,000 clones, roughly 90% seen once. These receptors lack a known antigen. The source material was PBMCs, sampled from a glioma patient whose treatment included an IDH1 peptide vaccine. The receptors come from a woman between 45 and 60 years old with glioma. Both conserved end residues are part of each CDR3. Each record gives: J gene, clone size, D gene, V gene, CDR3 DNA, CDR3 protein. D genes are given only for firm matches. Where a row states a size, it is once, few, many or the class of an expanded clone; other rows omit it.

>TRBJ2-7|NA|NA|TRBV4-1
TGCGCCAGCAGCCCCCATGACTCACGTGAAAGCTCCTACGAGCAGTACTTC
CASSPHDSRESSYEQYF
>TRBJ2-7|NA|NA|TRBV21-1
TGTGCCATCCCGACAGGGCCCTACGAGCAGTACTTC
CAIPTGPYEQYF
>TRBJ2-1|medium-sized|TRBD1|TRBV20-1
TGCAGTGCAGGACAGGGATCCCTCCGGTTCTTC
CSAGQGSLRFF
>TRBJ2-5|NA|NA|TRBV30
TGTGCCGTCCGTAAGGTGGGGGAAGAGACCCAGTACTTC
CAVRKVGEETQYF
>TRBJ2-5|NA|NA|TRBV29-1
TGCAGCGTCCTCAAGGGGCCAGTCCAAGAGACCCAGTACTTC
CSVLKGPVQETQYF
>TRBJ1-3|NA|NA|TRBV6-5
TGTGCCAGCAGTTACTCGACTGGGACCAGAGGATTCGAAGAATATTTT
CASSYSTGTRGFEEYF
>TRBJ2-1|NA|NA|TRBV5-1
TGCGCCAGCAGCCCATTGTCTCGGACTCCCGTCCACAATGAGCAGTTCTTC
CASSPLSRTPVHNEQFF
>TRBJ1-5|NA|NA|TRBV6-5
TGTGCCAGCAGTTACTCGGTAGCGAATCAGCCCCAGCATTTT
CASSYSVANQPQHF
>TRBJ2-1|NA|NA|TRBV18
TGTGCCAGCGGGGAACAGGACTATGAGCAGTTCTTC
CASGEQDYEQFF
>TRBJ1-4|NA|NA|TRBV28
TGTGCCACGGTCAGGGCGGCGACTAATGAAAAACTGTTTTTT
CATVRAATNEKLFF
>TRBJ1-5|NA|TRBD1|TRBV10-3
TGTGCCACAACAGGGGGCGAGCTCGACGCCAATCAGCCCCAGCATTTT
CATTGGELDANQPQHF
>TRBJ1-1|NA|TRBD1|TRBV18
TGTGCCAGCTCACTACAAGGACAGGTGGGCATGAACACTGAAGCTTTCTTT
CASSLQGQVGMNTEAFF
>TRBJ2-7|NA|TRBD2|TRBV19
TGTGCCAGTAGTCTCAGGACTAGCGGGAGCTACGAGCAGTACTTC
CASSLRTSGSYEQYF
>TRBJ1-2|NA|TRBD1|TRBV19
TGTGCCAGTAGGCAGGGGGCTGTTGGCTACACCTTC
CASRQGAVGYTF
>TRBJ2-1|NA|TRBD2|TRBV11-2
TGTGCCAGCACAGGGGCGGGGGGCTCCTACAATGAGCAGTTCTTC
CASTGAGGSYNEQFF
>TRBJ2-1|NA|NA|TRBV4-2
TGTGCCAGCAGCCAAGAAGGGCTTGAGGGAGACTACAATGAGCAGTTCTTC
CASSQEGLEGDYNEQFF
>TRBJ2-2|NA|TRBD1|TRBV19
TGTGCCAGTAGGACGGGACAGGGGAACACCGGGGAGCTGTTTTTT
CASRTGQGNTGELFF
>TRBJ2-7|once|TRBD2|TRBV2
TGTGCCAGCATCGGGGGACTATCCTACGAGCAGTACTTC
CASIGGLSYEQYF
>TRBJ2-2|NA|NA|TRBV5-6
TGTGCCAGCAGCTTTTCCGGGGAGCTGTTTTTT
CASSFSGELFF
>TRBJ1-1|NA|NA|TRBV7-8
TGTGCCAGCAGCCCCCGGTTAGTGGCAGGGAACACTGAAGCTTTCTTT
CASSPRLVAGNTEAFF
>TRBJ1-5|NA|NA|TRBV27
TGTGCCAGCAGGCCTACCCGGGGGAGGCCTAGGCAGCCCCAGCATTTT
CASRPTRGRPRQPQHF
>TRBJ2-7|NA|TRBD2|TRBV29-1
TGCAGCGTTTTCGGGACTAGCGTCCCTCACGAGCAGTACTTC
CSVFGTSVPHEQYF
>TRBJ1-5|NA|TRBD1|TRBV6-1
TGTGCCAGCACCATTGGACAGGGTGGGAATCAGCCCCAGCATTTT
CASTIGQGGNQPQHF
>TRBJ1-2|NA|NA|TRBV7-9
TGTGCCAGCAGACCCGAGGCGCGGGTTGGCTACACCTTC
CASRPEARVGYTF
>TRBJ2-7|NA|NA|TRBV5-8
TGTGCCAGCAGCTTGGCCGTTTGGGGGACCTCCTACGAGCAGTACTTC
CASSLAVWGTSYEQYF
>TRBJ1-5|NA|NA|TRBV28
TGTGCCAGCAGGTCCCCCGGGAGCAATCAGCCCCAGCATTTT
CASRSPGSNQPQHF
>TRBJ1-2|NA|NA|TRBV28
TGTGCCAGCAGTTCCGGACAGTTTTATGGCTACACCTTC
CASSSGQFYGYTF
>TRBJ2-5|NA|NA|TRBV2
TGTGCCAGCAGCGACGCCGGGGCGTGGGAGACCCAGTACTTC
CASSDAGAWETQYF
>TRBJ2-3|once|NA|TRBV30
TGTGCCTGGAGTGCGAACACAGATACGCAGTATTTT
CAWSANTDTQYF